The clone carrying this TCR beta chain was detected a few times. This entry belongs to a study of response to subunit inactivated influenza vaccine. MiXCR, applied by TCRdb to the RT-PCR reads, yields one record per CDR3 protein. The sample lists fewer than 700,000 distinct CDR3 sequences; roughly 13% were seen once. The length of the CDR3 is 14 residues. Trimming cost V 5 bases and J 6 bases, with 17 bases left between them. Germline CDR1 reads MDHEN; CDR2 reads SYDVKM. This clonotype was sampled from a man aged 50 to 60 who received an inactivated influenza vaccine. The sequenced sample was PBMCs from blood, obtained more than 35 days after vaccination. This chain connects TRBV28 to TRBJ2-7, with unresolved D. The CDR3 loop is CASSPDTGVLEQYF. The DNA of the CDR3 is TGTGCCAGCAGTCCAGATACGGGCGTTCTCGAGCAGTACTTC.